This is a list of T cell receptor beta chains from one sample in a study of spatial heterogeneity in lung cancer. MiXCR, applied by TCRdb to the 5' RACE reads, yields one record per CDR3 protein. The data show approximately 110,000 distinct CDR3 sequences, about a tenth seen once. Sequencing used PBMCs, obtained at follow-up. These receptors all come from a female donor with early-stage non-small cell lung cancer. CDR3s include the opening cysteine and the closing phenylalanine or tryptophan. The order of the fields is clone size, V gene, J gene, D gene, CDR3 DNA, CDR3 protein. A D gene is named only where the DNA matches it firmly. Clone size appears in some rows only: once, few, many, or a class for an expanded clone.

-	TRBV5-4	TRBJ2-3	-	TGTGCCAGCAGCTTGGGCCTGAAGGTCACAGATACGCAGTATTTT	CASSLGLKVTDTQYF
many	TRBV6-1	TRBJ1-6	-	TGTGCCAGCAGCCTATCCGGGACGGGAGATTCACCCCTCCACTTT	CASSLSGTGDSPLHF
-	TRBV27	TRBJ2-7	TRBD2	TGTGCCAGCAGTTTGGGACTAGCGGCACTAACCTACGAGCAGTACTTC	CASSLGLAALTYEQYF
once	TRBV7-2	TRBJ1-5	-	TGTGCCAGCAGCTTATGGCCTTTGGGTTCGGGGAGCCCTGGGCATTTT	CASSLWPLGSGSPGHF
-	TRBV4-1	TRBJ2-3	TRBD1	TGCGCCAGCAGCCAACAGACAGGGCCCACAGATACGCAGTATTTT	CASSQQTGPTDTQYF
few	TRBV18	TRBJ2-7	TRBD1	TGTGCCAGCTCTAGCACAGGGGCCTCGGGGTACGAGCAGTACTTC	CASSSTGASGYEQYF
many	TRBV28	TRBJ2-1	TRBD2	TGTGCCAGCACTCTCGGGGCGGGAGGTACCTACAATGAGCAGTTCTTC	CASTLGAGGTYNEQFF
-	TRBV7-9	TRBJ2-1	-	TGTGCCAGCAGCTTAGTAGGGAACAATGAGCAGTTCTTC	CASSLVGNNEQFF
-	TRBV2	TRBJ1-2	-	TGTGCCAGCAAGACAACCTCTATTTATGGCTACACCTTC	CASKTTSIYGYTF
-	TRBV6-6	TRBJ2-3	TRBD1	TGTGCCAGCAGTCCGAACCCGGGACAGGGCACAGATACGCAGTATTTT	CASSPNPGQGTDTQYF
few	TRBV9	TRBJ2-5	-	TGTGCCAGCAGCGTAGGTAGTAGCCACGAGACCCAGTACTTC	CASSVGSSHETQYF
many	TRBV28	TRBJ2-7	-	TGTGCCAGTGCTAGCGACAACTCCTACGAGCAGTACTTC	CASASDNSYEQYF
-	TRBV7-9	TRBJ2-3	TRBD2	TGTGCCAGCAGCCCTGCGGGGCAAGCGGGAGCGGTTTATACGCAGTATTTT	CASSPAGQAGAVYTQYF
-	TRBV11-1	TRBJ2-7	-	TGTGCCAGCAGCTCCGGGATGGGCTCGCCCTCCTACGAGCAGTACTTC	CASSSGMGSPSYEQYF
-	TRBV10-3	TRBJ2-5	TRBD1	TGTGCCATCAGTGGAACAGGGGGGCCCCAAGAGACCCAGTACTTC	CAISGTGGPQETQYF
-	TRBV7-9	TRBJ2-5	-	TGTGCCGGCAGCTTAGGAGAAGAGACCCAGTACTTC	CAGSLGEETQYF
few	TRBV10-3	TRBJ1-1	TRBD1	TGTGCCACGCATGGACAGGGGTACACTGAAGCTTTCTTT	CATHGQGYTEAFF
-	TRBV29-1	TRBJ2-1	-	TGCAGCTCTAAACCTGATACTGGGCCCACTGAGCAGTTCTTC	CSSKPDTGPTEQFF
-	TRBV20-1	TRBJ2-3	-	TGCAGTGCTAGTGAAGGGGCCGTAGATACGCAGTATTTT	CSASEGAVDTQYF
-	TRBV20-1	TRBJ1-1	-	TGCAGTGCGGCGAGCTGGGGGGCATCTGAAGCTTTCTTT	CSAASWGASEAFF
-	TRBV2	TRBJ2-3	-	TGTGCCAGCAGCTCGGTCGCAGATACGCAGTATTTT	CASSSVADTQYF
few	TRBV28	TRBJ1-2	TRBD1	TGTGCCAGCAGTTTGGAGACAGGGGGAGGGCTAGTCTATGGCTACACCTTC	CASSLETGGGLVYGYTF
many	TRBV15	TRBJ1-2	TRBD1	TGTGCCACCAGCTCCGGGACAGGGGGCGCGATCTATGGCTACACCTTC	CATSSGTGGAIYGYTF
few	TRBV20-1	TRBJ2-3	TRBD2	TGCAGTGCAGGACGCGCTAGCGGGATCTTCACAGATACGCAGTATTTT	CSAGRASGIFTDTQYF
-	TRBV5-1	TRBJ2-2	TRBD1	TGCGCCAGTTGGACAGGGAACACCGGGGAGCTGTTTTTT	CASWTGNTGELFF
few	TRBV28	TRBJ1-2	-	TGTGCCAGCAGCACAACGGGGGGCTACACCTTC	CASSTTGGYTF
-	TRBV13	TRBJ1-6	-	TGTGCCAGCAGCTCTCGAGTCTCCTATAATTCACCCCTCCACTTT	CASSSRVSYNSPLHF
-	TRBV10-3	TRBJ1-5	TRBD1	TGTGCCATCTCCGACAGGGCCGATCAGCCCCAGCATTTT	CAISDRADQPQHF
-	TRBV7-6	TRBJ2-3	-	TGTGCCAGCAGCCCCCTGCCAGGCAAGAGCACAGATACGCAGTATTTT	CASSPLPGKSTDTQYF
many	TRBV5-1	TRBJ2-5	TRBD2	TGCGCCAGCAGCTTGACAACTAGCGGGTTTTCAGAGACCCAGTACTTC	CASSLTTSGFSETQYF
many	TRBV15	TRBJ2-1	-	TGTGCCACCAGCAGAGATCAAGGCCTAGTATCATCGCGGCAGTTCTTC	CATSRDQGLVSSRQFF
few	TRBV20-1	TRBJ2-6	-	TGCAGTGCTAGAGGGGGCAGGGTTTCTGGGGCCAACGTCCTGACTTTC	CSARGGRVSGANVLTF
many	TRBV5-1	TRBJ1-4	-	TGCGCCAGCAGCTCCGGGTCAACGGGTGAAAAACTGTTTTTT	CASSSGSTGEKLFF
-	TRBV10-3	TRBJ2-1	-	TGTGCCATCAGTGAGCTCAGGGGTGAGCAGTTCTTC	CAISELRGEQFF
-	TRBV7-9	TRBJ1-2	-	TGTGCCAGCAGCACTCAGAACTATGGCTACACCTTC	CASSTQNYGYTF
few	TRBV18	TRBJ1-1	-	TGTGCCAGCTCACCCGTAGTTCAGAACACTGAAGCTTTCTTT	CASSPVVQNTEAFF
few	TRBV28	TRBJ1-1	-	TGTGGTTCTAGAAACTCGAACACTGAAGCTTTCTTT	CGSRNSNTEAFF
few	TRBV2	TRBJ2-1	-	TGTGCCAGCAGTGCCCCCTTTGAGCAGTTCTTC	CASSAPFEQFF
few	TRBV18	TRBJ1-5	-	TGTGCCAGCTCACCACCAGGCCAGGGGCTTAATCAGCCCCAGCATTTT	CASSPPGQGLNQPQHF
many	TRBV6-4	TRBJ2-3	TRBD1	TGTGCCAGCAGTGCTTCCGGGACAGGGATGATCGATACGCAGTATTTT	CASSASGTGMIDTQYF
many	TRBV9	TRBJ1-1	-	TGTGCCAGCAGCCTAATGCAAGGGAACACTGAAGCTTTCTTT	CASSLMQGNTEAFF
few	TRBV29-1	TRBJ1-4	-	TGCAGCGAGCGCAGTGTCTTTAATGAAAAACTGTTTTTT	CSERSVFNEKLFF
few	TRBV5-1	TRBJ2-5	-	TGCGCCAGCAGCCCGGGGACTCAAAGTCGTGGAGAGACCCAGTACTTC	CASSPGTQSRGETQYF
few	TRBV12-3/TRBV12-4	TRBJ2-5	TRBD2	TGTGCCAGCAGTTTAGCGTGGCTTCGGACTAGACTAGCGGAAGGACAAGAGACCCAGTACTTC	CASSLAWLRTRLAEGQETQYF
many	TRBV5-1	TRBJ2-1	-	TGCGCCAGCAGCTCCCCACCCGGCAATGAGCAGTTCTTC	CASSSPPGNEQFF
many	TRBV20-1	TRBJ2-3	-	TGCAGTGCTAACTCCTACTCAGCAGGAGATACGCAGTATTTT	CSANSYSAGDTQYF
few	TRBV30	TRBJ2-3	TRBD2	TGTGCCTGGAGTAGCGGCGGGAGTGGGGCAGATACGCAGTATTTT	CAWSSGGSGADTQYF
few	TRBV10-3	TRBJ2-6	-	TGTGCCATCAGTGAATTGGCCAACGTCCTGACTTTC	CAISELANVLTF
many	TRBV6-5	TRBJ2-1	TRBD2	TGTGCCAGCAGTTACCTTGCGGCGGGAGGTAGTAATGAGCAGTTCTTC	CASSYLAAGGSNEQFF
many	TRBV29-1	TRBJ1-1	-	TGCAGCGTTGGTTCAGTGGGAGTGAACACTGAAGCTTTCTTT	CSVGSVGVNTEAFF
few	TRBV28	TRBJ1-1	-	TGTGCCAGCACCCCGGGGGCTTTCTTT	CASTPGAFF
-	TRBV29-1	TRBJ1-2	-	TGCAGCGTTGCGGGGGGCCATGGCTACACCTTC	CSVAGGHGYTF
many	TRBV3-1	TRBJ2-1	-	TGTGCCTCAAGAGACCAATCCTACAATGAGCAGTTCTTC	CASRDQSYNEQFF
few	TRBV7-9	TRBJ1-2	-	TGTGCCGGAGGTGGCTACACCTTC	CAGGGYTF
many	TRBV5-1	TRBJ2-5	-	TGCGCCAGCAGCCCAAAAGTCCTGGCTCCAGAGACCCAGTACTTC	CASSPKVLAPETQYF
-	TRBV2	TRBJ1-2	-	TGTGCCAACAGTGCAGGGGCGTTTTTTGGCTACACCTTC	CANSAGAFFGYTF
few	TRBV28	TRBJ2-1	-	TGTGCCAGCAGTTTAATCATGGGCAATGAGCAGTTCTTC	CASSLIMGNEQFF
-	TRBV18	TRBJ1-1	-	TGTGCCAGCTCACCAAAGTGGGCAGGGCGTGCCACTGAAGCTTTCTTT	CASSPKWAGRATEAFF
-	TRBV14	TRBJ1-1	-	TGTGCCAGCTCCCGGGACTTCAAAACTGAAGCTTTCTTT	CASSRDFKTEAFF